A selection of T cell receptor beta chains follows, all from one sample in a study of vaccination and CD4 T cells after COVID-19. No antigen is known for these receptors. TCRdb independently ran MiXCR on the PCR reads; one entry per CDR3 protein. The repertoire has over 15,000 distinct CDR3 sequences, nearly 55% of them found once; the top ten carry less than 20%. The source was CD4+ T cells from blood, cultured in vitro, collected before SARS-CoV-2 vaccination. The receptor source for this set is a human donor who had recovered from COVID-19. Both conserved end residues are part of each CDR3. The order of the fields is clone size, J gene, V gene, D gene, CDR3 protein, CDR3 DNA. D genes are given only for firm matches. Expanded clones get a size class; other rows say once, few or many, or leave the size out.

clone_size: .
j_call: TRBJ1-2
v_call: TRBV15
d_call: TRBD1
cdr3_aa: CATSAGQSYGYTF
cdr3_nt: TGTGCCACCAGCGCGGGACAGTCATATGGCTACACCTTC

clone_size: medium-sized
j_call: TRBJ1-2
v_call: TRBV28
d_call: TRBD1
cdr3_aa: CATQPPVTGRYGYTF
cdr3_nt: TGTGCCACCCAACCCCCTGTGACAGGGCGCTATGGCTACACCTTC

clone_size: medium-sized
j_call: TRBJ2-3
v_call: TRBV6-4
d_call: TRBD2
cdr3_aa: CASSEGREVTDTQYF
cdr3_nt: TGTGCCAGCAGTGAGGGGCGGGAGGTGACGGATACGCAGTATTTT

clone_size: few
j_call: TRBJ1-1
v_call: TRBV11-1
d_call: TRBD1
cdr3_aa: CASSSRDRVGYTEAFF
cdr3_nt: TGTGCCAGCAGCTCCAGGGACAGGGTTGGGTACACTGAAGCTTTCTTT

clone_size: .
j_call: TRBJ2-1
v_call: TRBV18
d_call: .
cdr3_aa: CASSPTGRSYNEQFF
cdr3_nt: TGTGCCAGCTCACCTACAGGGAGGTCCTACAATGAGCAGTTCTTC

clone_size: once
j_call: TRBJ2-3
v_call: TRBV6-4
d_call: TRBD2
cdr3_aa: CASSDSGTSGTDTQYF
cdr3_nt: TGTGCCAGCAGTGACTCCGGGACTAGCGGGACAGATACGCAGTATTTT

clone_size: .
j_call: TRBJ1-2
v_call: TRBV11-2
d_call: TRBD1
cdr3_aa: CASSLNQGGGYTF
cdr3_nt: TGTGCCAGCAGCTTAAATCAGGGGGGTGGCTACACCTTC

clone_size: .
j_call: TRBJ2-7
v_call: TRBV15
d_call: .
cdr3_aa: CATSRGPWGGGDRQYF
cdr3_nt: TGTGCCACCAGCAGAGGACCATGGGGAGGGGGAGACAGGCAGTACTTC

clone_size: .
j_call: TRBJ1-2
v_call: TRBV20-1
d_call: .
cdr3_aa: CSAPAQKGGYGYTF
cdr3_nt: TGCAGTGCACCAGCCCAGAAAGGCGGGTATGGCTACACCTTC

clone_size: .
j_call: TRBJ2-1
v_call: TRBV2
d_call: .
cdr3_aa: CASRGDNEQFF
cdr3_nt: TGTGCCAGCAGGGGGGACAATGAGCAGTTCTTC

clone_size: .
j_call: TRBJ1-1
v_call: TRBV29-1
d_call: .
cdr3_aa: CSVVREIEAFF
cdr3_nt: TGCAGCGTTGTTCGCGAGATTGAAGCTTTCTTT

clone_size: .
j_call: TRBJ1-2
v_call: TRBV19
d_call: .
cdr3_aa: CASRTQGSHGYTF
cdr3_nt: TGTGCCAGTAGAACTCAGGGCTCCCATGGCTACACCTTC

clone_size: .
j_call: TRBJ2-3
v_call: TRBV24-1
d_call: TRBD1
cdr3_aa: CATSEHGTASTDTQYF
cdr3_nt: TGTGCCACCAGTGAACACGGGACAGCTAGCACAGATACGCAGTATTTT

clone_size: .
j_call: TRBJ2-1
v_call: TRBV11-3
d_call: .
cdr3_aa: CASSWGGDYNEQFF
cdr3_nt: TGTGCCAGCAGCTGGGGCGGGGACTACAATGAGCAGTTCTTC

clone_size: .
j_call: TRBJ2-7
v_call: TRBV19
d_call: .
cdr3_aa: CASSLRGSYEQYF
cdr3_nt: TGTGCCAGTAGTTTACGGGGATCCTACGAGCAGTACTTC

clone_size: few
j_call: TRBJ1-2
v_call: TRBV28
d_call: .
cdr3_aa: CASSFGGDYGYTF
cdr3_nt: TGTGCCAGCAGTTTTGGGGGCGACTATGGCTACACCTTC

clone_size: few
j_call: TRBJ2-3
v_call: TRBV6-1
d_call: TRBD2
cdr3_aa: CASSLLALSTDTQYF
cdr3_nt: TGTGCCAGCTCCTTACTAGCGCTAAGCACAGATACGCAGTATTTT

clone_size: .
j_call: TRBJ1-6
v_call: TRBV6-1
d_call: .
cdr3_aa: CASSPMSSYNSPLHF
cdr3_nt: TGTGCCAGCAGCCCCATGAGCTCCTATAATTCACCCCTCCACTTT

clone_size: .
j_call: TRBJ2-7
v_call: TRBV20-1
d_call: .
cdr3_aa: CSAAGDSYEQYF
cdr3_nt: TGCAGTGCCGCAGGGGACTCCTACGAGCAGTACTTC

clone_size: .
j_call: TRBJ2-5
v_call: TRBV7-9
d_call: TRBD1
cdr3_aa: CASRGQGIQETQYF
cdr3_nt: TGTGCCAGCAGGGGACAGGGGATACAAGAGACCCAGTACTTC

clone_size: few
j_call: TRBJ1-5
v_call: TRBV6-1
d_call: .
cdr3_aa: CASSEARGGNQPQHF
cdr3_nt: TGTGCCAGCAGTGAAGCAAGAGGGGGCAATCAGCCCCAGCATTTT

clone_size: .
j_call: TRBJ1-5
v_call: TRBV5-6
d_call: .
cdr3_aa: CASSLQGLGHWPQHF
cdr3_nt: TGTGCCAGCAGCCTGCAGGGGCTGGGACATTGGCCCCAGCATTTT

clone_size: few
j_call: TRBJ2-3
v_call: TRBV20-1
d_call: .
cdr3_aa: CSAKLSVPADTQYF
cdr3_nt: TGCAGTGCTAAGCTTTCAGTCCCGGCAGATACGCAGTATTTT

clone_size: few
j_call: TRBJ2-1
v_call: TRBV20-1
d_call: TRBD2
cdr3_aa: CSARAPFSGRPSYNEQFF
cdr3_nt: TGCAGTGCTAGAGCTCCCTTTAGCGGGCGTCCCTCCTACAATGAGCAGTTCTTC

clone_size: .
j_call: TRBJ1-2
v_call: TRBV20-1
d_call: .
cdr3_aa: CSATPPLGYGYTF
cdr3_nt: TGCAGTGCTACCCCTCCCCTAGGCTATGGCTACACCTTC

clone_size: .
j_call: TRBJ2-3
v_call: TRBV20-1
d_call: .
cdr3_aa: CSASSGVTDTQYF
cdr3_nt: TGCAGTGCTAGCTCTGGCGTCACAGATACGCAGTATTTT

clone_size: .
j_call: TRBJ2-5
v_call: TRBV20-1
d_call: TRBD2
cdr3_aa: CSAMRTSARSETQYF
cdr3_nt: TGCAGTGCTATGAGGACTAGCGCGAGATCAGAGACCCAGTACTTC

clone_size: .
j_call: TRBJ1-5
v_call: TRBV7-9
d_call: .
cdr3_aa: CASSPGDQPQHF
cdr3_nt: TGTGCCAGCAGCCCCGGGGATCAGCCCCAGCATTTT

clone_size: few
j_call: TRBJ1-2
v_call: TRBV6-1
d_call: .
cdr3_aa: CASRSDTYGYTF
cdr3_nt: TGTGCCAGCAGATCCGACACCTATGGCTACACCTTC

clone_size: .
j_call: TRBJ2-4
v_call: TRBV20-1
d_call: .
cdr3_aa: CSAEGGGGNIQYF
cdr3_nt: TGCAGTGCTGAAGGAGGGGGGGGAAACATTCAGTACTTC

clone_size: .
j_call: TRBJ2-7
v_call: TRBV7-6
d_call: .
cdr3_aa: CASSLRPPPAYEQYF
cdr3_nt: TGTGCCAGCAGCTTAAGACCGCCCCCAGCCTACGAGCAGTACTTC